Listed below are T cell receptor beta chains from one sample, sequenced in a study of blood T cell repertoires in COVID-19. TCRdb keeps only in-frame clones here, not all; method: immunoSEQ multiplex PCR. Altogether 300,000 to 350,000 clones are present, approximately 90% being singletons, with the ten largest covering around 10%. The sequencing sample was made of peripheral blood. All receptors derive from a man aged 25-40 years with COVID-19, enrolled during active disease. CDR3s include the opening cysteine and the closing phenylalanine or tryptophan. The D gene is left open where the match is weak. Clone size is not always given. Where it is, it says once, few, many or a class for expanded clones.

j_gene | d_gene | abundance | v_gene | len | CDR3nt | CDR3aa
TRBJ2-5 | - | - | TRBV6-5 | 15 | TGTGCCAGCAGCCGAGCGGCGGGACGCCCGGAGACCCAGTACTTC | CASSRAAGRPETQYF
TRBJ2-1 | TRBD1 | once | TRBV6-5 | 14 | TGTGCCAGCAGTTACGGACAGGGCGACAATGAGCAGTTCTTC | CASSYGQGDNEQFF
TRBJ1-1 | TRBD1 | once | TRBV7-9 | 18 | TGTGCCAGCAGCCCCCGGGCAGTGGGAACAGGGGAAAACACTGAAGCTTTCTTT | CASSPRAVGTGENTEAFF
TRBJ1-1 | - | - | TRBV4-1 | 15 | TGCGCCAGCAGCCAAGAGGGGGGGAGATACACTGAAGCTTTCTTT | CASSQEGGRYTEAFF
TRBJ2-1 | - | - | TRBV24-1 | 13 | TGTGCCACCAGTGATTCAGGCGTCAATGAGCAGTTCTTC | CATSDSGVNEQFF
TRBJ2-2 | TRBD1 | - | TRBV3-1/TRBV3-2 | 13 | TGTGCCAGCAGCACAGACAGGGCCGGGGAGCTGTTTTTT | CASSTDRAGELFF
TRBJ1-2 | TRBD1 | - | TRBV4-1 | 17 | TGCGCCAGCAGCCAAGGAAGGACAGGGCGTTCTAACTATGGCTACACCTTC | CASSQGRTGRSNYGYTF
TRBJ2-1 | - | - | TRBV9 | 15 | TGTGCCAGCAGCGTAGGGGGGGGCCCCTACAATGAGCAGTTCTTC | CASSVGGGPYNEQFF
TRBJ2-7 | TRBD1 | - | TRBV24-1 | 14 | TGTGCCACCAGTGAGGGGACAGGTGGGTACGAGCAGTACTTC | CATSEGTGGYEQYF
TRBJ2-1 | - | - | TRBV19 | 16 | TGTGCCAGTAGTTTAGCGCCCATTAGCTCCTACAATGAGCAGTTCTTC | CASSLAPISSYNEQFF
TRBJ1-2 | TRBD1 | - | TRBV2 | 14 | TGTGCCAGCAGCGACAGGGGGCGCAGCTATGGCTACACCTTC | CASSDRGRSYGYTF